This T cell receptor (beta chain) was found in a study of control samples from healthy donors and cancer patients. The CDR3 spans 14 residues. V dropped 0 bases and J dropped 6 bases, with 9 bases sitting between them. Germline assignment: CDR1 KGHSH and CDR2 LQKENI. Sequenced by immunoSEQ multiplex PCR; TCRdb stores in-frame clones only, minus some. This sample has roughly 93,000 clones; around 90% occur once, and the top ten carry roughly a tenth. The chain uses TRBV18 and TRBJ2-1; possible D gene TRBD2, 5 bases. The material sequenced was PBMCs. This receptor was obtained from a woman aged 45-65 years with colorectal cancer. CDR3 in DNA: TGTGCCAGCTCACCACCTGCGGGTAGCAATGAGCAGTTCTTC. Translating it yields CASSPPAGSNEQFF.